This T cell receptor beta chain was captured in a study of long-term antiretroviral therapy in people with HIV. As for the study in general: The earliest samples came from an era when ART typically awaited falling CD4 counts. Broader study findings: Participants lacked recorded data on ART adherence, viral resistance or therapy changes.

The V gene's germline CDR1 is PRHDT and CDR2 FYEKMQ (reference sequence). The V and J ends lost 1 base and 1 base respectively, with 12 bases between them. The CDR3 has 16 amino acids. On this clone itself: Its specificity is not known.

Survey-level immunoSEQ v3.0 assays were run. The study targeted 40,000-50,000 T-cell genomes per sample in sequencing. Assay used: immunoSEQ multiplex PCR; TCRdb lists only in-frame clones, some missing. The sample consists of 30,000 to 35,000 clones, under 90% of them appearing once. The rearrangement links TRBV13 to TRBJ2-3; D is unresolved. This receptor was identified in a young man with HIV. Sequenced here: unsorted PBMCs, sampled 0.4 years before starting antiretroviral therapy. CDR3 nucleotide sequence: TGTGCCAGCAGCTTAGTTCCGGGCGCGGGCACAGATACGCAGTATTTT. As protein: CASSLVPGAGTDTQYF.